This T cell receptor (beta chain) was recorded in a study of shared clonotypes between healthy human individuals. TCRdb keeps only in-frame clones here, not all; method: immunoSEQ multiplex PCR. The table records some 2,500,000 clones, 80% to 95% of them present only once. The CDR3 is 13 amino acids. Trimming pared 3 bases from V and 4 bases from J, leaving 8 bases between. Germline CDR1 and CDR2: SGDLS and YYNGEE. The sequence was obtained from a man between 18 and 35 years old in good health. Some clones in this sample may be carry-over from other donors' samples. This chain links TRBV9 with TRBJ1-3, with no clear D. Sequenced input: naive CD4+ T cells from PBMCs. Subset reported: CD45RA+ positively selected. For the CDR3, the DNA is TGTGCCAGCAGCGACCTGGGGGGAAACACCATATATTTT. This encodes CASSDLGGNTIYF.